The T cell receptor beta chain described here comes from a study of T cell responses to AZD1222 COVID-19 vaccine. Trimming cost V 5 bases and J 7 bases, with 12 bases left between them. The CDR3 covers 14 residues. Looked up from germline, CDR1 is MNHEY and CDR2 is SMNVEV (reference sequence). Findings and caveats of the study: Sampling captured repertoires only after the peak T cell response. Spike-specific TCR breadth and depth were elevated following two AZD1222 doses.

On this clone: What it binds is not known.

The method was immunoSEQ multiplex PCR; TCRdb's version includes in-frame clones alone and lacks a portion of them. The sample has some 120,000 clones, roughly 90% seen once. V usage is TRBV27 and J usage is TRBJ1-6; no definite D call. Sequenced here: peripheral blood, sampled 28 days after the second AZD1222 dose. The TCR originated in an adult who received the AZD1222 COVID-19 vaccine. CDR3 in amino acids: CASSIRRINSPLHF. The CDR3 coding sequence is TGTGCCAGCAGTATCCGACGGATAAATTCACCCCTCCACTTT.